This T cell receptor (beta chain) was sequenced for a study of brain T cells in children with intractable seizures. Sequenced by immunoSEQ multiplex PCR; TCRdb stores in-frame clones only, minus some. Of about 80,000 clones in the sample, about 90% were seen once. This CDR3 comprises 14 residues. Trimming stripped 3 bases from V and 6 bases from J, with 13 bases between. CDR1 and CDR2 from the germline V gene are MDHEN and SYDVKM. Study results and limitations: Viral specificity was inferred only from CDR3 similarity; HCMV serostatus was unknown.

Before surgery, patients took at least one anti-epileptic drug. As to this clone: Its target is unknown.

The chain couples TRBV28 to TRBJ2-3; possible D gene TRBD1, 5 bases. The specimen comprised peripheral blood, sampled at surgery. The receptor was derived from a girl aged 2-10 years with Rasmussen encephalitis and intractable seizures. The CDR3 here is CASSFTEGADTQYF. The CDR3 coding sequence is TGTGCCAGCAGTTTTACAGAAGGGGCGGATACGCAGTATTTT.